This is a list of T cell receptor beta chains from one sample in a study of cytomegalovirus exposure and HLA in healthy donors. The assay was immunoSEQ multiplex PCR, and TCRdb's table has in-frame clones only and misses some. This table holds 100,000 to 150,000 clones. Sequencing was performed on PBMCs. These receptors all stem from a woman between 40 and 55 years old in good health and CMV-seronegative. Each CDR3 is given with its conserved first and last residue. Fields, in order: V gene, J gene, D gene, CDR3 DNA, CDR3 protein. A D gene is named only where the DNA matches it firmly.

>TRBV27|TRBJ2-2|.
TGTGCCAGCAAATTCGGGGGGCGGACCGGGGAGCTGTTTTTT
CASKFGGRTGELFF
>TRBV2|TRBJ2-2|TRBD2
TGTGCCAGCAGTTTAGGACTAGCGGGGGGCACCGGGGAGCTGTTTTTT
CASSLGLAGGTGELFF
>TRBV7-9|TRBJ1-4|.
TGTGCCAGCAGCACAAGTCAGGGAAGACTGTTTTTT
CASSTSQGRLFF
>TRBV7-9|TRBJ1-6|.
TGTGCCAGCAGCTTAGCGCAGGTAACCTCCGGGGATTCACCCCTCCACTTT
CASSLAQVTSGDSPLHF
>TRBV10-3|TRBJ2-7|TRBD2
TGTGCCATCAGTGAGTCGGCTAGCGGGGGCTACGAGCAGTACTTC
CAISESASGGYEQYF
>TRBV6-1|TRBJ1-2|TRBD1
TGTGCCAGCAGGATGACAGGGGGCTCCAGCTACACCTTC
CASRMTGGSSYTF
>TRBV5-8|TRBJ2-5|TRBD1
TGTGCCAGCAGCCCGGGGACAGGGCTGCAGACCCAGTACTTC
CASSPGTGLQTQYF
>TRBV5-3|TRBJ1-2|TRBD1
TGTGCCAGAAGCGGGGGACAGGGGGCGGAAGGCTACACCTTC
CARSGGQGAEGYTF
>TRBV4-1|TRBJ2-1|TRBD2
TGCGCCAGCAGCCACTTTAGCGGGGGCAGGGATGAGCAGTTCTTC
CASSHFSGGRDEQFF
>TRBV12-1|TRBJ1-2|.
TGTGCCAGCAACCTAACCCGGGACAGGGAAAGGTGGGGCTATGGCTACACCTTC
CASNLTRDRERWGYGYTF
>TRBV29-1|TRBJ1-1|.
TGCAGTGTCGCCGTCGGCGAGGGCACTGAAGCTTTCTTT
CSVAVGEGTEAFF
>TRBV5-1|TRBJ1-6|.
TGCGCCAGCAGCAAATCAACAGGGTCCCTATTCTATAATTCACCCCTCCACTTT
CASSKSTGSLFYNSPLHF
>TRBV19|TRBJ1-4|.
TGTGCCAGTAGTATCGTGGGAGAGGACGGGAAAGCTGGTGAAAAACTGTTTTTT
CASSIVGEDGKAGEKLFF
>TRBV14|TRBJ1-6|.
TGTGCCAGCAGCCGACTGATTAATTCACCCCTCCACTTT
CASSRLINSPLHF
>TRBV18|TRBJ1-1|TRBD1
TGTGCCAGCTCACCCGTCGACAGGGGGGCTGAAGCTTTCTTT
CASSPVDRGAEAFF
>TRBV18|TRBJ2-3|TRBD1
TGTGCCAGCTCACCTTTCACCGGGACAGTCACAGATACGCAGTATTTT
CASSPFTGTVTDTQYF
>TRBV19|TRBJ1-3|.
TGTGCCACACCTCGGGGTCCGTCTCCTGGAAACACCATATATTTT
CATPRGPSPGNTIYF
>TRBV6-1|TRBJ2-1|.
TGTGCCAGCAGTGAAGGGATAGGGGCGGACAATGAGCAGTTCTTC
CASSEGIGADNEQFF
>TRBV27|TRBJ2-3|.
TGTGCCAGCAGTTTAGGGGCCCGCACAGATACGCAGTATTTT
CASSLGARTDTQYF
>TRBV5-8|TRBJ2-3|TRBD1
TGTGCCAGCAGCTTGGAGGGGGACAGGGGAGATACGCAGTATTTT
CASSLEGDRGDTQYF
>TRBV29-1|TRBJ1-4|.
TGCAGCGTTGAGTTGGCAGAATCAGCGGGTGAAAAACTGTTTTTT
CSVELAESAGEKLFF
>TRBV5-1|TRBJ1-2|.
TGCGCCAGCAGCTTGGCAGGGGATCGCGGCTACACCTTC
CASSLAGDRGYTF
>TRBV11-2|TRBJ2-3|.
TGTGCCAGCAGCTCGGGAGAGCGCGATACGCAGTATTTT
CASSSGERDTQYF
>TRBV9|TRBJ1-3|TRBD1
TGTGCCAGCAGTTCTGCAGGGGGCTCTGGAAACACCATATATTTT
CASSSAGGSGNTIYF
>TRBV5-1|TRBJ2-5|.
TGCGCCAGCAGCCCCCCCCGGCAAGAGACCCAGTACTTC
CASSPPRQETQYF
>TRBV2|TRBJ1-4|TRBD1
TGTGCCAGCACTCCGGACAGGGTACACTCTAATGAAAAACTGTTTTTT
CASTPDRVHSNEKLFF
>TRBV5-6|TRBJ1-4|.
TGTGCCAGCAGCTTGGTCGGCACTAGTCCAACTAATGAAAAACTGTTTTTT
CASSLVGTSPTNEKLFF
>TRBV7-9|TRBJ1-2|.
TGTGCCAGCAGCCTAGGGAGTAATATGGGCTACACCTTC
CASSLGSNMGYTF
>TRBV27|TRBJ1-6|.
TGTGCCAGCAGTCGCCGGGACTTACTAACACCCCTCCACTTT
CASSRRDLLTPLHF
>TRBV4-2|TRBJ1-4|TRBD1
TGTGCCAGCAGCCAAGATTATATAAGGGGGCGGGATGAAAAACTGTTTTTT
CASSQDYIRGRDEKLFF
>TRBV6-6|TRBJ2-1|.
TGTGCCAGCAGTTATCAGCGGATCTACAATGAGCAGTTCTTC
CASSYQRIYNEQFF
>TRBV7-2|TRBJ1-2|.
TGTGCCAGCAGCTTCGCAGGGCCAGCCTATGGCTACACCTTC
CASSFAGPAYGYTF
>TRBV10-3|TRBJ2-3|.
TGTGCCATCAGTGAGACGGGGGCAGATACGCAGTATTTT
CAISETGADTQYF